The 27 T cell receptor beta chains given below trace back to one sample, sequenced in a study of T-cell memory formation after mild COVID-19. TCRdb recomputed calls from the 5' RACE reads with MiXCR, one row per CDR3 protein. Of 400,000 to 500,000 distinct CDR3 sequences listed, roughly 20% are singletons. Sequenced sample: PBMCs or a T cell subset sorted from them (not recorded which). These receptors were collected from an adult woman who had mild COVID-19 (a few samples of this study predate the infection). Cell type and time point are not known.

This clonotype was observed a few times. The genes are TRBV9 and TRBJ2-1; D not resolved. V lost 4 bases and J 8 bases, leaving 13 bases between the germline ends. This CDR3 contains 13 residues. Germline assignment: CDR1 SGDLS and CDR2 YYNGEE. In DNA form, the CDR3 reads TGTGCCAGCAGCCCCACGGCTTGGGATGAGCAGTTCTTC. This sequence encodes CASSPTAWDEQFF.

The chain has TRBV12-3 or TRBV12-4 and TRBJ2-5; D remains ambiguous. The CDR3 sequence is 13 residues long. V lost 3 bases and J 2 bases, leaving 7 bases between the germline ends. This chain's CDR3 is CASSFTPQETQYF. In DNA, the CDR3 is TGTGCCAGCAGTTTCACCCCTCAAGAGACCCAGTACTTC.

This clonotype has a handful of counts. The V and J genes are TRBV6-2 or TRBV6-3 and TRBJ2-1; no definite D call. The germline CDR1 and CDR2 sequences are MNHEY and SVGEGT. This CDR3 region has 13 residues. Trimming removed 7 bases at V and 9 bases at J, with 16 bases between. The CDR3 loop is CASTKLGTGEQFF. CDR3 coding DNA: TGTGCCAGCACCAAGTTAGGAACGGGTGAGCAGTTCTTC.

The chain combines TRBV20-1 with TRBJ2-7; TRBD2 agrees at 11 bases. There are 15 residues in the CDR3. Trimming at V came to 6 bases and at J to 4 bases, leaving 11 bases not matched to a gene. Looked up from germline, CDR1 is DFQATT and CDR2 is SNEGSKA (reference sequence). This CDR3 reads CSAPWVGTSGYEQYF. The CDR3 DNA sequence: TGCAGTGCCCCCTGGGTCGGGACTAGCGGTTACGAGCAGTACTTC.

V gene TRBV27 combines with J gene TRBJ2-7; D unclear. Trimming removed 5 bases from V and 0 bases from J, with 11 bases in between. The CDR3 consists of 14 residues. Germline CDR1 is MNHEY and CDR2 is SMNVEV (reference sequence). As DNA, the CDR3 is TGTGCCAGCAGTGATCGACTGAACTCCTACGAGCAGTACTTC. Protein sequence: CASSDRLNSYEQYF.

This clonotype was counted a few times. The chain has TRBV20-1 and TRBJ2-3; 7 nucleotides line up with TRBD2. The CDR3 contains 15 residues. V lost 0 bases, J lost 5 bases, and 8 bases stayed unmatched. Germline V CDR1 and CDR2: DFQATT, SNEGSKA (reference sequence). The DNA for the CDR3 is TGCAGTGCTAGAGATGCGCGACTAGCAGGAGATACGCAGTATTTT. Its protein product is CSARDARLAGDTQYF.

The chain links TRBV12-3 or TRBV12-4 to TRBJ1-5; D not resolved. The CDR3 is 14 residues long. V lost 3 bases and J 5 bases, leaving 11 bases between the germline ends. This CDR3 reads CASSFNQVHQPQHF. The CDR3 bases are TGTGCCAGCAGTTTTAACCAGGTACATCAGCCCCAGCATTTT.

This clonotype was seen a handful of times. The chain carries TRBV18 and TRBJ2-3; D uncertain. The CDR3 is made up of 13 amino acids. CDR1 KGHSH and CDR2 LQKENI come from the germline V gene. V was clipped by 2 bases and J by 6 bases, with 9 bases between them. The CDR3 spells CASSPLMADTQYF. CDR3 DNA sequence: TGTGCCAGCTCACCATTGATGGCGGATACGCAGTATTTT.

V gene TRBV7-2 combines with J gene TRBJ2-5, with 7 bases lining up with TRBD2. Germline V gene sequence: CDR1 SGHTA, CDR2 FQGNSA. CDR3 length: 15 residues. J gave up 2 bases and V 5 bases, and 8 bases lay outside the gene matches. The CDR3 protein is CASSHRLAPQETQYF. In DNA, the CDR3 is TGTGCCAGCAGCCACCGACTAGCCCCACAAGAGACCCAGTACTTC. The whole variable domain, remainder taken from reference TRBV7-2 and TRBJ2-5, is GAGVSQSPSNKVTEKGKDVELRCDPISGHTALYWYRQSLGQGLEFLIYFQGNSAPDKSGLPSDRFSAERTGGSVSTLTIQRTQQEDSAVYLCASSHRLAPQETQYFGPGTRLLVL.

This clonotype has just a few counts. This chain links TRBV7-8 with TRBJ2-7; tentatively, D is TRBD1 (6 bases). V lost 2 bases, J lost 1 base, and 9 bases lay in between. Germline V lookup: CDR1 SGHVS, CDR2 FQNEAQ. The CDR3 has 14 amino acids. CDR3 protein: CASSLMDRSYEQYF. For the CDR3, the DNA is TGTGCCAGCAGCTTAATGGACAGATCCTACGAGCAGTACTTC.

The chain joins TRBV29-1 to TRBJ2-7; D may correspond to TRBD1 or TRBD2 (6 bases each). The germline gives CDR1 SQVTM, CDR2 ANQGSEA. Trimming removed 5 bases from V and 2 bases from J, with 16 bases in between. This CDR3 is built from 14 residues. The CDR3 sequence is CSVPGASRPYEQYF. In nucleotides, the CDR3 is TGCAGCGTTCCGGGGGCTAGCCGACCCTACGAGCAGTACTTC.

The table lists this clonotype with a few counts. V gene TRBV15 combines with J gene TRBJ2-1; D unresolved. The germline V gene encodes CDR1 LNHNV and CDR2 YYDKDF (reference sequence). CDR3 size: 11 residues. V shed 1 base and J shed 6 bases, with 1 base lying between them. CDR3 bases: TGTGCCACCAGCAGAGCCAATGAGCAGTTCTTC. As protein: CATSRANEQFF.

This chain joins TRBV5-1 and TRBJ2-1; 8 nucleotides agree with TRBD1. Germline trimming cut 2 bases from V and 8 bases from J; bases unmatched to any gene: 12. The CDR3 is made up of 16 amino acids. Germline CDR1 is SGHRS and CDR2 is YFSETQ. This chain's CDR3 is CASSFSPGQGIYEQFF. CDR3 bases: TGCGCCAGCAGCTTCTCCCCAGGACAGGGAATCTATGAGCAGTTCTTC. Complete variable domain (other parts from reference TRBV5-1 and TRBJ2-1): KAGVTQTPRYLIKTRGQQVTLSCSPISGHRSVSWYQQTPGQGLQFLFEYFSETQRNKGNFPGRFSGRQFSNSRSEMNVSTLELGDSALYLCASSFSPGQGIYEQFFGPGTRLTVL.

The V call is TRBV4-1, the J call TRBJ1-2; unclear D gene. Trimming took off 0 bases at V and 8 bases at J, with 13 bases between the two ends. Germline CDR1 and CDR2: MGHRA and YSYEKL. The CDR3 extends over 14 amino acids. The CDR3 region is CASSQEGPFGGYTF. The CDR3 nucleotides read TGCGCCAGCAGCCAAGAAGGGCCATTTGGGGGCTACACCTTC.

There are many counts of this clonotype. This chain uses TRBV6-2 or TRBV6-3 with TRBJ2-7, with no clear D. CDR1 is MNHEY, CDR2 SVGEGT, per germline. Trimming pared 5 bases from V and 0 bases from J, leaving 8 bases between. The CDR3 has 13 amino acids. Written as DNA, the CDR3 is TGTGCCAGCAGTCTCGTCGTCTCCTACGAGCAGTACTTC. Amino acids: CASSLVVSYEQYF.

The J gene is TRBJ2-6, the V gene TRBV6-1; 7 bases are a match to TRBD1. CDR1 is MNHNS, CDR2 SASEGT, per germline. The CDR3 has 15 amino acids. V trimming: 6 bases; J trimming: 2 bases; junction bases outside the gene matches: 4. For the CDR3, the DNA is TGTGCCAGCAGGGCGACAGGGACTGGGGCCAACGTCCTGACTTTC. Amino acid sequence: CASRATGTGANVLTF.

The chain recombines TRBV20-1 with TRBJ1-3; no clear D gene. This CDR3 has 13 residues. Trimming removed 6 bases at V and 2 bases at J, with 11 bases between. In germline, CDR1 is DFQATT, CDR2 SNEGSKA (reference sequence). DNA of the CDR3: TGCAGTGCCCCCCGGGAGGCTGGAAACACCATATATTTT. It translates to CSAPREAGNTIYF.

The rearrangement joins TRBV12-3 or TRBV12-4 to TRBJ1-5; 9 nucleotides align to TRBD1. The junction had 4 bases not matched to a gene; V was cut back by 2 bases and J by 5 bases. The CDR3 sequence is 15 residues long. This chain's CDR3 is CASSLSQGAYQPQHF. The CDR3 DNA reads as TGTGCCAGCAGTTTATCACAGGGGGCATATCAGCCCCAGCATTTT.

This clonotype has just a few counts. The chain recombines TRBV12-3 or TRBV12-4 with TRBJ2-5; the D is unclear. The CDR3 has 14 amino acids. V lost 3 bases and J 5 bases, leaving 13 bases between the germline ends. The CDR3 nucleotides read TGTGCCAGCAGTTTCGGCAGCAGCTACGAGACCCAGTACTTC. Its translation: CASSFGSSYETQYF.

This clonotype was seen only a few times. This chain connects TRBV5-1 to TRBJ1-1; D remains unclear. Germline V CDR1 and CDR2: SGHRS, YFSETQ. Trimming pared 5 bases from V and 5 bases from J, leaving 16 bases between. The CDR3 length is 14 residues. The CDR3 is CASSSRGVETEAFF. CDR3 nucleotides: TGCGCCAGCAGTTCGCGGGGAGTGGAGACTGAAGCTTTCTTT.

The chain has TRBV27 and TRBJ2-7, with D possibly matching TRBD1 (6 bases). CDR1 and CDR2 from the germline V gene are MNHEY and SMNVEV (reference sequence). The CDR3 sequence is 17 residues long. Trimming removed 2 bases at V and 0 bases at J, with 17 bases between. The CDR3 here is CASSLQGWGLSSYEQYF. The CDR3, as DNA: TGTGCCAGCAGTTTACAAGGGTGGGGGCTCAGCTCCTACGAGCAGTACTTC.

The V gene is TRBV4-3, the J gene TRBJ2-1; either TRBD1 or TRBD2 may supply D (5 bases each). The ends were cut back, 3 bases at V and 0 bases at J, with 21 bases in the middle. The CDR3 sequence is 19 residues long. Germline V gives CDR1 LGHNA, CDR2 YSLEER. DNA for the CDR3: TGCGCCAGCAGCCAGGACTTTGATTTGTGGGGACGCTCCTACAATGAGCAGTTCTTC. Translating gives CASSQDFDLWGRSYNEQFF.

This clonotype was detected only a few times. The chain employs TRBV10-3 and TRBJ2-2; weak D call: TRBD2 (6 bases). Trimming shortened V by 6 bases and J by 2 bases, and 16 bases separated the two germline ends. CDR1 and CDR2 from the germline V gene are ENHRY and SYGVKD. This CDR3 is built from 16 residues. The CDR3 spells CAISGDSLANTGELFF. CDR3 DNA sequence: TGTGCCATCAGCGGGGACTCCTTGGCAAACACCGGGGAGCTGTTTTTT.

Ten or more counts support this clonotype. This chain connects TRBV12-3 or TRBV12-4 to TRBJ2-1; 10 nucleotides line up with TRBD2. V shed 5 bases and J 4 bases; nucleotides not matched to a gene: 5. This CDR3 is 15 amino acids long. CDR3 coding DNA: TGTGCCAGCAGTCGTCTAGCGGGGGTGTACAATGAGCAGTTCTTC. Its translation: CASSRLAGVYNEQFF.

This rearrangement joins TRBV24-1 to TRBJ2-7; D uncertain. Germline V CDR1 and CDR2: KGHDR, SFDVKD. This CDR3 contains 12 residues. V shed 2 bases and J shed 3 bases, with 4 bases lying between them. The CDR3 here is CATSDSNYEQYF. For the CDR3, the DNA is TGTGCCACCAGTGATTCAAACTACGAGCAGTACTTC.

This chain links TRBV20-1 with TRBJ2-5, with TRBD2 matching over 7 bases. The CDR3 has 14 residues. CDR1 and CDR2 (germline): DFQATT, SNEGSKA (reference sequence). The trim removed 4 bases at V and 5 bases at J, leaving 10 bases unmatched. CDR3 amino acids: CSATSGDAWETQYF. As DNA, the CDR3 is TGCAGTGCTACCAGCGGGGATGCATGGGAGACCCAGTACTTC.

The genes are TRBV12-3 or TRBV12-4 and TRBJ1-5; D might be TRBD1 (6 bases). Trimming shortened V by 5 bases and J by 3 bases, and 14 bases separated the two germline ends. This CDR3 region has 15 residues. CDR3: CASSGGGGVNQPQHF. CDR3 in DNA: TGTGCCAGCAGTGGGGGGGGGGGCGTCAATCAGCCCCAGCATTTT.